This entry lists 21 T cell receptor beta chains sequenced from one sample in a study of blood T cells in healthy people across ages. Sample-barcoded 5' priming and a J-beta primer mix drove a second PCR of roughly 6 to 12 cycles. TCRdb re-derived calls from the 5' RACE reads in MiXCR, one entry per CDR3 protein. The table records around 1.5 million distinct CDR3 sequences, 45% to 70% of them present only once. Sequenced sample: blood. The source of these receptors is a young man in good health.

The chain uses TRBV20-1 and TRBJ2-1, with D maybe TRBD2 (6 bases). The V gene lost 6 bases and the J gene lost 0 bases, with 12 bases spanning the gap. Germline V CDR1 and CDR2: DFQATT, SNEGSKA (reference sequence). CDR3 length equals 14 residues. CDR3 in DNA: TGCAGTGCAGCTACTAGCTACTCCTACAATGAGCAGTTCTTC. This gives the protein CSAATSYSYNEQFF.

This clonotype has a handful of counts. At one end, the junction sequence differs from germline, possibly due to a read error. V is TRBV25-1 and J is TRBJ1-6; 7 nucleotides match TRBD1. The germline CDR1 and CDR2 sequences are MGHDK and SYGVNS. The length of the CDR3 is 17 residues. The chain's CDR3 is CASSETGIVSYNSPLHF. CDR3 sequence (DNA): TGTGCCAGTAGTGAGACAGGGATCGTCTCCTATAATTCACCCCTCCACTTT. Full variable domain (outside the CDR3, taken from reference TRBV25-1 and TRBJ1-6): EADIYQTPRYLVIGTGKKITLECSQTMGHDKMYWYQQDPGMELHLIHYSYGVNSTEKGDLSSESTVSRIRTEHFPLTLESARPSHTSQYLCASSETGIVSYNSPLHFGNGTRLTVT.

As concerns this clonotype: The germline gene is not matched at one end of the junction; a read error may be the cause. The V gene is TRBV4-3, the J gene TRBJ2-4; D uncertain. CDR1 and CDR2 (germline): LGHNA, YSLEER. There are 14 residues in the CDR3. CDR3 residues: CASSQVSSSHEQCF. CDR3 coding DNA: TGCGCCAGCAGCCAAGTATCATCTTCCCACGAGCAGTGCTTC.

The V and J genes are TRBV20-1 and TRBJ2-7, with 8 bases identical to TRBD1. The CDR3 is 18 residues long. Trimming removed 1 base from V and 1 base from J; junction bases left unmatched: 15. In germline, CDR1 is DFQATT, CDR2 SNEGSKA (reference sequence). The CDR3 sequence: CSARGGYPDRGSSYEQYF. CDR3 nucleotides: TGCAGTGCTAGAGGAGGGTACCCAGACAGGGGTTCGTCCTACGAGCAGTACTTC.

V gene TRBV4-1 combines with J gene TRBJ2-7; a possible D gene is TRBD1 (5 bases). This CDR3 spans 13 amino acids. Trimming took 4 bases from V and 3 from J, leaving 10 bases between them. Looked up from germline, CDR1 is MGHRA and CDR2 is YSYEKL. The chain's CDR3 is CASSPQVYYEQYF. As DNA, the CDR3 is TGCGCCAGCAGCCCACAGGTCTACTACGAGCAGTACTTC.

This CDR3 is CASSPGLAGAEQFF. The CDR3 DNA follows: TGTGCCAGCAGCCCCGGACTAGCGGGAGCTGAGCAGTTCTTC. The chain carries TRBV14 and TRBJ2-1, with 13 bases matching TRBD2. There are 14 residues in the CDR3. The germline V gene has CDR1 SGHDN and CDR2 FVKESK. The J segment lost 9 bases and the V segment lost 4 bases, leaving 3 bases of the junction unmatched.

A few counts support this clonotype. One end of the junction is discordant with germline, which a read error may explain. The chain uses TRBV29-1 and TRBJ2-2; D remains unclear. Per the germline V gene, CDR1 is SQVTM and CDR2 is ANQGSEA. This CDR3 contains 14 residues. The CDR3 nucleotides read TGCAGCGTTGAAATTGGGAACCTCCCCGGGCAGCTGTTTTTT. Protein product: CSVEIGNLPGQLFF.

This chain connects TRBV27 to TRBJ2-7, with 9 bases identical to TRBD2. Germline V gene sequence: CDR1 MNHEY, CDR2 SMNVEV (reference sequence). J lost 7 bases, V lost 7 bases, and 17 bases had no gene match. The CDR3 is made up of 16 amino acids. The CDR3 DNA follows: TGTGCCAGCACATCCACCGACGCGGGAGGGCCGGGGGAGCAGTACTTC. This sequence encodes CASTSTDAGGPGEQYF.

In this sample, this clonotype turned up a few times. The chain carries TRBV4-2 and TRBJ2-5; 7 positions match TRBD2. CDR3 length: 15 amino acids. With 1 base clipped from V and 4 bases from J, the junction kept 6 bases outside the gene matches. Germline V gene lookup returns CDR1 LGHNA and CDR2 YNFKEQ. The CDR3 nucleotides are TGTGCCAGCAGCCAAGCGGGCGGGAGAGGAGAGACCCAGTACTTC. It encodes CASSQAGGRGETQYF.

The chain has TRBV6-5 and TRBJ2-5; 9 bases match TRBD1. V shed 3 bases and J 4 bases; nucleotides not matched to a gene: 9. The CDR3 consists of 16 residues. Germline values: CDR1 MNHEY, CDR2 SVGAGI. CDR3: CASSYSTGGAGETQYF. In nucleotides, the CDR3 is TGTGCCAGCAGTTATTCAACAGGGGGCGCGGGAGAGACCCAGTACTTC.

This clonotype came up a few times. The chain employs TRBV20-1 and TRBJ2-1; 10 bases are shared with TRBD2. This CDR3 region has 16 residues. The V segment lost 1 base and the J segment 0 bases; nucleotides outside the gene matches: 3. CDR1 is DFQATT, CDR2 SNEGSKA, per germline (reference sequence). CDR3 nucleotides: TGCAGTGCTAGAGGAGCGGGAGGGGACTCCTACAATGAGCAGTTCTTC. Encoded protein: CSARGAGGDSYNEQFF.

The table lists this clonotype with a few counts. The rearrangement links TRBV10-1 to TRBJ2-3; 8 bases are shared with TRBD1. Germline CDR1 WNHNN, CDR2 SYGVQD (reference sequence). V was clipped by 8 bases and J by 7 bases; unmatched bases: 8. The CDR3 loop spans 13 amino acids. The CDR3 nucleotides are TGCGCCAGCTCGCGGGACAGGCAAAATACGCAGTATTTT. It yields the protein CASSRDRQNTQYF.

The V gene is TRBV4-1, the J gene TRBJ1-2; perhaps TRBD1 as D (5 bases). The CDR3 is 14 residues long. CDR1 is MGHRA and CDR2 is YSYEKL in the germline V gene. V lost 2 bases to trimming and J lost 6 bases, with 13 bases between them. The CDR3 bases are TGCGCCAGCAGCCAATTGACAGCGGGAGATGGCTACACCTTC. It translates to CASSQLTAGDGYTF.

This clonotype is a singleton in its sample. The genes are TRBV20-1 and TRBJ2-4; tentatively, D is TRBD2 (6 bases). This CDR3 is built from 14 residues. Trimming removed 0 bases from V and 8 bases from J, with 14 bases in between. In germline, CDR1 is DFQATT, CDR2 SNEGSKA (reference sequence). CDR3 in DNA: TGCAGTGCTAGAGATCTGCGGAGGGGCGACATTCAGTACTTC. Its translation: CSARDLRRGDIQYF.

The rearrangement links TRBV6-5 to TRBJ1-4, with 7 bases lining up with TRBD1. The CDR3 consists of 14 residues. J lost 4 bases, V lost 5 bases, and 4 bases had no gene match. Germline V gene data show CDR1 as MNHEY and CDR2 as SVGAGI. The CDR3 here is CASSPTGYNEKLFF. The CDR3 DNA reads TGTGCCAGCAGTCCGACAGGGTATAATGAAAAACTGTTTTTT.

Comments on this clonotype: Sequence at one end of the junction differs from germline and may be a read error. The genes are TRBV5-1 and TRBJ1-2; D gene unclear. The germline gives CDR1 SGHRS, CDR2 YFSETQ. The CDR3 totals 12 residues. Here the CDR3 reads CACSLVGMGYTF. Here the CDR3 DNA reads TGCGCCTGCAGCTTGGTTGGAATGGGCTACACCTTC.

The chain recombines TRBV9 with TRBJ1-3; 9 bases are shared with TRBD1. CDR1 is SGDLS and CDR2 is YYNGEE in the germline V gene. This CDR3 comprises 15 residues. V lost 2 bases and J lost 2; bases outside the gene matches: 2. CDR3 DNA sequence: TGTGCCAGCAGCGTGGGACAGGGAGCTGGAAACACCATATATTTT. Amino acid sequence: CASSVGQGAGNTIYF.

This chain uses TRBV20-1 with TRBJ1-5; TRBD1 might be the D (6 bases). This CDR3 is built from 14 residues. Germline values: CDR1 DFQATT, CDR2 SNEGSKA (reference sequence). Trimming took 3 bases from V and 5 from J, leaving 14 bases between them. The CDR3 loop reads CSASSQGTDQPQHF. As DNA, the CDR3 is TGCAGTGCTAGCAGTCAGGGGACCGATCAGCCCCAGCATTTT.

The V gene is TRBV4-1, the J gene TRBJ1-2, with D hard to call. Trimming took off 2 bases at V and 0 bases at J, with 13 bases between the two ends. CDR3 length: 16 amino acids. Germline CDR1 is MGHRA and CDR2 is YSYEKL. CDR3 DNA sequence: TGCGCCAGCAGCCAAAGGGAACAAGAGACTAACTATGGCTACACCTTC. Residues: CASSQREQETNYGYTF.

This chain uses TRBV4-1 with TRBJ2-1, with D perhaps TRBD2 (5 bases). Germline V gives CDR1 MGHRA, CDR2 YSYEKL. V lost 0 bases, J lost 13 bases, and 10 bases lay in between. CDR3 length: 12 residues. CDR3 nucleotides: TGCGCCAGCAGCCAAGATGGGCTAGCCCAGTTCTTC. Its protein is CASSQDGLAQFF.

V gene TRBV6-5 combines with J gene TRBJ2-3, with 7 bases matching TRBD2. This CDR3 comprises 17 residues. Germline values: CDR1 MNHEY, CDR2 SVGAGI. The V segment lost 0 bases and the J segment 3 bases; nucleotides outside the gene matches: 9. The CDR3 loop is CASSYSSAGVGTDTQYF. Written as DNA, the CDR3 is TGTGCCAGCAGTTACTCGTCTGCGGGAGTCGGAACAGATACGCAGTATTTT.